These 30 T cell receptor beta chains share one sample of origin, sequenced in a study of cytomegalovirus exposure and HLA in healthy donors. Assay: immunoSEQ multiplex PCR; the TCRdb copy retains only in-frame clones and omits some. The data show about 240,000 clones, approximately 83% seen once. The specimen was PBMCs. Receptors originate from a woman aged 25 to 39 in good health and CMV-seropositive.

A single count supports this clone. The V and J genes are TRBV5-1 and TRBJ2-5; 7 bases fit TRBD2. The V gene's germline CDR1 is SGHRS and CDR2 YFSETQ. V shed 0 bases and J 1 base; nucleotides not matched to a gene: 6. This CDR3 has 16 amino acids. For the CDR3, the DNA is TGCGCCAGCAGCTTGGTGGGAGGGCCCCCCCAAGAGACCCAGTACTTC. The encoded protein is CASSLVGGPPQETQYF.

J is TRBJ1-2 and V is TRBV11-2; 11 bases map to TRBD1. This CDR3 region has 15 residues. Germline-derived CDR1 and CDR2 are SGHAT and FQNNGV. The junction had 6 bases not matched to a gene; V was cut back by 5 bases and J by 4 bases. CDR3 coding DNA: TGTGCCAGCAGCCCGGGGACAGGGGGTTTCTATGGCTACACCTTC. Translated: CASSPGTGGFYGYTF.

The rearrangement joins TRBV28 to TRBJ1-1, with a tentative D call TRBD1 (6 bases). The V end was cut by 3 bases, the J end by 5 bases, with 13 bases between. Germline CDR1 and CDR2: MDHEN and SYDVKM. The CDR3 contains 14 residues. The CDR3 DNA follows: TGTGCCAGCAGTTTTCCGACAGGTGCAACTGAAGCTTTCTTT. Its translation: CASSFPTGATEAFF. Variable domain in full (rest from reference TRBV28 and TRBJ1-1): DVKVTQSSRYLVKRTGEKVFLECVQDMDHENMFWYRQDPGLGLRLIYFSYDVKMKEKGDIPEGYSVSREKKERFSLILESASTNQTSMYLCASSFPTGATEAFFGQGTRLTVV.

J is TRBJ1-1 and V is TRBV7-9, with a weak D call TRBD1 (5 bases). Germline loops: CDR1 SEHNR, CDR2 FQNEAQ (reference sequence). This CDR3 is built from 13 residues. The ends were cut back, 6 bases at V and 2 bases at J, with 10 bases in the middle. The CDR3 loop reads CASRIQENTEAFF. CDR3 DNA sequence: TGTGCCAGCAGGATACAGGAAAACACTGAAGCTTTCTTT.

The chain is built from TRBV2 and TRBJ2-5, with TRBD2 as a possible D gene (5 bases). The CDR3 is 14 residues long. Germline lookup yields CDR1 SNHLY and CDR2 FYNNEI. Trimming stripped 5 bases from V and 5 bases from J, with 15 bases between. The CDR3 is CASSPRVEAETQYF. DNA of the CDR3: TGTGCCAGCAGTCCCCGGGTGGAGGCGGAGACCCAGTACTTC.

The genes are TRBV4-2 and TRBJ1-1; the match to TRBD1 covers 7 bases. The CDR3 length is 17 residues. Germline-derived CDR1 and CDR2 are LGHNA and YNFKEQ. V shed 4 bases, J shed 3 bases, and the junction held 14 bases outside the gene matches. The CDR3 loop reads CASSLYSRGLGDTEAFF. Here the CDR3 DNA reads TGTGCCAGCAGCCTCTATTCGAGGGGGCTAGGCGACACTGAAGCTTTCTTT.

V usage is TRBV7-8 and J usage is TRBJ1-5; perhaps TRBD1 as D (5 bases). The CDR3 has 13 amino acids. Germline CDR1 SGHVS, CDR2 FQNEAQ. V lost 5 bases and J 5 bases, leaving 10 bases between the germline ends. In nucleotides, the CDR3 is TGTGCCAGCAGCCCTCAGGGTTATCAGCCCCAGCATTTT. Amino acid sequence: CASSPQGYQPQHF. Supplemented by reference TRBV7-8 and TRBJ1-5, the full variable domain reads GAGVSQSPRYKVAKRGQDVALRCDPISGHVSLFWYQQALGQGPEFLTYFQNEAQLDKSGLPSDRFFAERPEGSVSTLKIQRTQQEDSAVYLCASSPQGYQPQHFGDGTRLSIL.

The CDR3 here is CASSEELAGVQETQYF. In DNA form, the CDR3 reads TGTGCCAGCAGTGAAGAACTAGCGGGAGTCCAAGAGACCCAGTACTTC. The V gene is TRBV6-1, the J gene TRBJ2-5; 11 bases map to TRBD2. From germline, CDR1 is MNHNS and CDR2 SASEGT. V dropped 1 base and J dropped 1; count of bases not matched to a gene: 2. The CDR3 length is 16 residues.

This chain joins TRBV2 and TRBJ1-2; TRBD1 matches 9 bases. The CDR3 has 15 amino acids. V dropped 10 bases and J dropped 7; count of bases not matched to a gene: 16. CDR1 is SNHLY, CDR2 FYNNEI, per germline. CDR3 coding DNA: TGTGCCACCTCGCCCGTTGGGACAGGGTTTGCTGGCTACACCTTC. Amino acids: CATSPVGTGFAGYTF.

CDR3 residues: CASSKTGTSGRAHEQYF. The CDR3, as DNA: TGTGCCAGCAGTAAAACCGGGACTAGCGGGAGGGCCCACGAGCAGTACTTC. The V gene is TRBV27, the J gene TRBJ2-7; 16 nucleotides match TRBD2. The V segment lost 5 bases and the J segment 5 bases; nucleotides outside the gene matches: 9. This CDR3 has 17 amino acids. Germline-derived CDR1 and CDR2 are MNHEY and SMNVEV (reference sequence).

This clone was counted between two and nine times. The DNA of the CDR3 is TGTGCCAGCAGTTGGGGACAGGGAGCCTCCTACGAGCAGTACTTC. Its protein is CASSWGQGASYEQYF. The chain carries TRBV27 and TRBJ2-7; 9 bases agree with TRBD1. V was clipped by 4 bases and J by 0 bases; unmatched bases: 4. Germline CDR1 reads MNHEY; CDR2 reads SMNVEV (reference sequence). The CDR3 length is 15 residues.

V usage is TRBV18 and J usage is TRBJ1-1; no reliable D call. Trimming took 1 base from V and 3 from J, leaving 6 bases between them. CDR1 is KGHSH and CDR2 is LQKENI in the germline V gene. The CDR3 totals 13 residues. CDR3: CASSPRTDTEAFF. The CDR3 DNA is TGTGCCAGCTCACCACGAACGGACACTGAAGCTTTCTTT. Based on the CDR3 plus reference TRBV18 and TRBJ1-1, the full variable domain is NAGVMQNPRHLVRRRGQEARLRCSPMKGHSHVYWYRQLPEEGLKFMVYLQKENIIDESGMPKERFSAEFPKEGPSILRIQQVVRGDSAAYFCASSPRTDTEAFFGQGTRLTVV.

J is TRBJ2-5 and V is TRBV14, with 10 bases lining up with TRBD2. CDR1 is SGHDN and CDR2 is FVKESK in the germline V gene. The CDR3 loop spans 13 amino acids. J gave up 2 bases and V 8 bases, and 2 bases lay outside the gene matches. The CDR3 DNA sequence: TGTGCCAGCCGGACTAGCGGACAAGAGACCCAGTACTTC. The encoded protein is CASRTSGQETQYF.

The genes are TRBV19 and TRBJ2-7; TRBD2 matches at 10 bases. This CDR3 has 14 residues. V lost 4 bases to trimming and J lost 1 base; unmatched junction nucleotides: 1. CDR1 and CDR2 from the germline V gene are LNHDA and SQIVND (reference sequence). The CDR3: CASSKREGSYEQYF. DNA for the CDR3: TGTGCCAGTAGTAAGCGGGAGGGTTCCTACGAGCAGTACTTC.

The J gene is TRBJ2-2, the V gene TRBV7-2; 10 bases agree with TRBD2. The CDR3 extends over 19 amino acids. J was trimmed by 7 bases and V by 0 bases; bases with no gene match: 14. Germline V CDR1 and CDR2: SGHTA, FQGNSA. Here the CDR3 reads CASSLAGVSGRAFGGELFF. CDR3 in DNA: TGTGCCAGCAGCTTAGCGGGGGTGAGCGGGAGGGCATTCGGCGGGGAGCTGTTTTTT.

The chain joins TRBV5-1 to TRBJ2-5; the D gene is possibly TRBD2 (5 bases). Trimming stripped 2 bases from V and 0 bases from J, with 8 bases between. CDR3 length: 14 residues. Looked up from germline, CDR1 is SGHRS and CDR2 is YFSETQ. The CDR3 nucleotides are TGCGCCAGCAGCTTTGAGGGAAACCAAGAGACCCAGTACTTC. Translated, it gives CASSFEGNQETQYF.

A single count supports this clone. This chain links TRBV2 with TRBJ2-1, with 9 bases aligning to TRBD2. The CDR3 runs 16 residues. CDR1 is SNHLY, CDR2 FYNNEI, per germline. Trimming at V came to 2 bases and at J to 8 bases, leaving 10 bases not matched to a gene. The CDR3, as DNA: TGTGCCAGCAGTGAACGGGGGCGGGAGGGCCCGCATGAGCAGTTCTTC. Translation: CASSERGREGPHEQFF.

This clone was recorded only once. This rearrangement joins TRBV5-6 to TRBJ2-7; weak D call: TRBD2 (5 bases). The CDR3 is 13 amino acids. Germline values: CDR1 SGHDT, CDR2 YYEEEE. V was cut by 5 bases and J by 6 bases, with 15 bases left in between. The CDR3 here is CASSGVRVGEQYF. CDR3 bases: TGTGCCAGCAGTGGGGTGCGGGTCGGCGAGCAGTACTTC. Complete variable domain (other parts from reference TRBV5-6 and TRBJ2-7): DAGVTQSPTHLIKTRGQQVTLRCSPKSGHDTVSWYQQALGQGPQFIFQYYEEEERQRGNFPDRFSGHQFPNYSSELNVNALLLGDSALYLCASSGVRVGEQYFGPGTRLTVT.

The rearrangement links TRBV2 to TRBJ2-5, with 11 bases aligning to TRBD1. The CDR3 has 14 residues. V dropped 3 bases and J dropped 7; count of bases not matched to a gene: 4. CDR1 is SNHLY and CDR2 is FYNNEI in the germline V gene. CDR3 region: CASSDGQGAATQYF. The CDR3 coding sequence is TGTGCCAGCAGTGACGGACAGGGGGCAGCGACCCAGTACTTC.

This chain connects TRBV27 to TRBJ2-3, with 8 bases that match TRBD1. CDR1 and CDR2 from the germline V gene are MNHEY and SMNVEV (reference sequence). The CDR3 extends over 15 amino acids. Trimming took 5 bases from V and 1 from J; bases not matched to a gene: 5. CDR3 nucleotide sequence: TGTGCCAGCAGTCAGCAGGGGGCTGGCACAGATACGCAGTATTTT. Amino acid sequence: CASSQQGAGTDTQYF.

The genes are TRBV10-3 and TRBJ2-1; TRBD1 matches 8 bases. The V gene end was trimmed by 6 bases and the J gene end by 8 bases; junction bases not matched to a gene: 9. The CDR3 loop spans 14 amino acids. Looked up from germline, CDR1 is ENHRY and CDR2 is SYGVKD. CDR3 nucleotide sequence: TGTGCCATCAGCGATGACAGGGGTCGAGATGAGCAGTTCTTC. Translated: CAISDDRGRDEQFF.

This sequence joins TRBV30 and TRBJ2-1; possibly TRBD2 for D (6 bases). V was shortened by 0 bases and J by 8 bases, with 20 bases between the two germline ends. Germline CDR1 GTSNPN, CDR2 SVGIG (reference sequence). CDR3 length: 16 residues. The CDR3 spells CAWSVAAGRVYDEQFF. CDR3 nucleotides: TGTGCCTGGAGTGTAGCAGCGGGTCGGGTTTACGATGAGCAGTTCTTC.

This clone was detected only once. The chain combines TRBV9 with TRBJ2-2; perhaps TRBD2 as D (6 bases). This CDR3 spans 17 amino acids. V was trimmed by 0 bases and J by 4 bases, leaving 16 bases between them. CDR1 and CDR2 (germline): SGDLS, YYNGEE. The CDR3 spells CASSVGISGTLTGELFF. CDR3 nucleotides: TGTGCCAGCAGCGTAGGAATTTCCGGGACTCTCACCGGGGAGCTGTTTTTT.

J is TRBJ2-7 and V is TRBV27; the D gene is possibly TRBD2 (5 bases). The CDR3 has 14 residues. Trimming removed 5 bases from V and 2 bases from J, with 13 bases in between. In germline, CDR1 is MNHEY, CDR2 SMNVEV (reference sequence). In DNA, the CDR3 is TGTGCCAGCAGTCTCAGCGGAACCGCCTACGAGCAGTACTTC. The encoded protein is CASSLSGTAYEQYF.

The rearrangement joins TRBV5-5 to TRBJ2-5; D is perhaps TRBD1 (5 bases). V was pared by 5 bases and J by 4 bases, with 12 bases between. This CDR3 region has 13 residues. Germline V CDR1 and CDR2: SGHKS, YYEKEE (reference sequence). CDR3: CASSRGPAETQYF. CDR3 DNA: TGTGCCAGCAGTAGGGGTCCTGCAGAGACCCAGTACTTC.

The V gene is TRBV2, the J gene TRBJ2-6; no firm D call. Deletions cut 5 bases from V and 0 bases from J, with 5 bases between. The CDR3 extends over 14 amino acids. Germline lookup yields CDR1 SNHLY and CDR2 FYNNEI. The CDR3 is CASSKSSGANVLTF. The CDR3 nucleotides read TGTGCCAGCAGTAAGAGCTCTGGGGCCAACGTCCTGACTTTC.

V and J are TRBV5-1 and TRBJ2-3; D gene uncertain. The CDR3 extends over 14 amino acids. Trimming took 1 base from V and 7 from J, leaving 13 bases between them. The germline V gene has CDR1 SGHRS and CDR2 YFSETQ. CDR3 sequence (DNA): TGCGCCAGCAGCTTGTGGGCAGCAGCAAATACGCAGTATTTT. Translating it yields CASSLWAAANTQYF.

CDR3 in DNA: TGTGCCAGCAGCCCGGGGACTAGTTGGTCTGAGCAGTTCTTC. Its translation is CASSPGTSWSEQFF. The chain recombines TRBV9 with TRBJ2-1; 8 bases match TRBD2. The CDR3 covers 14 residues. V was pared by 4 bases and J by 9 bases, with 9 bases of the junction left unmatched. Germline lookup yields CDR1 SGDLS and CDR2 YYNGEE.

This sequence joins TRBV4-1 and TRBJ2-3; 13 bases map to TRBD2. Germline CDR1 MGHRA, CDR2 YSYEKL. The CDR3 contains 20 residues. V lost 0 bases to trimming and J lost 5 bases; unmatched junction nucleotides: 14. CDR3 DNA sequence: TGCGCCAGCAGCCAAGAATCCGGACTAGCGGGAGTTCGAACGGGAGATACGCAGTATTTT. This translates into CASSQESGLAGVRTGDTQYF.

The chain is built from TRBV30 and TRBJ2-7; the match to TRBD2 covers 8 bases. Germline CDR1 reads GTSNPN; CDR2 reads SVGIG (reference sequence). There are 14 residues in the CDR3. CDR3 sequence (DNA): TGTGCAGTGAGCCGGACGGGAGGGCCCTACGAGCAGTACTTC. This sequence encodes CAVSRTGGPYEQYF.